This T cell receptor beta chain was observed in a study of identical twins. V gave up 2 bases and J gave up 5 bases; unmatched junction bases: 9. The CDR3 has 17 residues. Per the germline V gene, CDR1 is SGHTA and CDR2 is FQGTGA. MiXCR, run by TCRdb on the 5' RACE reads, gives a single entry per CDR3 protein. The sample records some 190,000 distinct CDR3 sequences, approximately 15% being singletons. The same data also went into a second study, on T cells expressing NK-cell markers.

The clonotype originates from a woman under 30 in good health. This chain connects TRBV7-3 to TRBJ2-3; 11 bases agree with TRBD2. The specimen sequenced was CD8+ T cells sorted from blood. CDR3 nucleotide sequence: TGTGCCAGCAGCTTAGGGGTAGCGGGGGGGCCAGGAGATACGCAGTATTTT. Translating gives CASSLGVAGGPGDTQYF.